Following are 16 T cell receptor beta chains from one sample sequenced in a study of T cell changes during pregnancy in multiple sclerosis. Measured with immunoSEQ multiplex PCR; TCRdb has only the in-frame clones, and not every one. The sample includes some 46,000 clones, about 94% of them seen just once. The sequencing here drew on CD4+ T cells from peripheral blood mononuclear cells, taken after pregnancy. These TCRs come from a female donor with multiple sclerosis, enrolled in a pregnancy study.

The rearrangement uses TRBV27 and TRBJ1-2, with 9 positions matching TRBD1. Germline V gene data show CDR1 as MNHEY and CDR2 as SMNVEV (reference sequence). J gave up 3 bases and V 4 bases, and 3 bases lay outside the gene matches. The CDR3 covers 14 residues. The CDR3 DNA is TGTGCCAGCAGTTCCGGGACAGGGCACTATGGCTACACCTTC. It codes for CASSSGTGHYGYTF.

This chain uses TRBV20-1 with TRBJ1-2; D is unresolved. This CDR3 contains 11 residues. The V gene's germline CDR1 is DFQATT and CDR2 SNEGSKA (reference sequence). With 0 bases removed from V and 11 bases from J, the gap between germline ends came to 10 bases. The CDR3 DNA reads as TGCAGTGCTAGAGAGGCTTGGGAGTACACCTTC. Translating gives CSAREAWEYTF.

V and J are TRBV18 and TRBJ2-1; D call uncertain. Germline values: CDR1 KGHSH, CDR2 LQKENI. This CDR3 has 15 residues. V was clipped by 5 bases and J by 3 bases, with 14 bases between them. CDR3 residues: CASSYSESFYNEQFF. For the CDR3, the DNA is TGTGCCAGCTCATACTCGGAGTCCTTCTACAATGAGCAGTTCTTC.

The CDR3 coding sequence is TGTGCCAGCAGTTCAAGTGGACGTCCGCTCAGGGATGGCTACACCTTC. Its translation is CASSSSGRPLRDGYTF. The V gene is TRBV28, the J gene TRBJ1-2; D is perhaps TRBD1 (5 bases). V lost 4 bases and J lost 6, with 21 bases in between. Germline loops: CDR1 MDHEN, CDR2 SYDVKM. The CDR3 is 16 residues long.

This clone was recorded only once. Compared with germline, one end of the junction differs, possibly owing to a read error. The chain joins TRBV7-9 to TRBJ2-3, with 9 positions matching TRBD2. The CDR3 is 14 amino acids. Germline V gene data show CDR1 as SEHNR and CDR2 as FQNEAQ (reference sequence). CDR3 in amino acids: CASSAGTSKDTQYF. CDR3 DNA: TGTGCCAGCAGTGCCGGGACTAGCAAAGATACGCAGTATTTT. The complete variable domain, with remaining parts taken from reference TRBV7-9 and TRBJ2-3, reads DTGVSQNPRHKITKRGQNVTFRCDPISEHNRLYWYRQTLGQGPEFLTYFQNEAQLEKSRLLSDRFSAERPKGSFSTLEIQRTEQGDSAMYLCASSAGTSKDTQYFGPGTRLTVL.

The genes are TRBV14 and TRBJ2-5; TRBD1 matches at 7 bases. Trimming at V came to 2 bases and at J to 5 bases, leaving 5 bases not matched to a gene. Germline lookup yields CDR1 SGHDN and CDR2 FVKESK. This CDR3 region has 14 residues. CDR3 loop: CASSQLTQGETQYF. CDR3 sequence (DNA): TGTGCCAGCAGCCAACTAACACAGGGGGAGACCCAGTACTTC.

V gene TRBV28 combines with J gene TRBJ1-4; 11 nucleotides align to TRBD1. Germline-derived CDR1 and CDR2 are MDHEN and SYDVKM. This CDR3 region has 18 residues. The V gene end was trimmed by 5 bases and the J gene end by 0 bases; junction bases not matched to a gene: 8. Here the CDR3 reads CASSPGTGGISTNEKLFF. The CDR3 region has the DNA TGTGCCAGCAGTCCCGGGACAGGGGGTATTTCAACTAATGAAAAACTGTTTTTT.

This chain connects TRBV5-4 to TRBJ1-1; D gene ambiguous. The CDR3 totals 14 residues. Per the germline V gene, CDR1 is SGHNT and CDR2 is YYREEE (reference sequence). V lost 2 bases, J lost 2 bases, and 10 bases lay in between. CDR3 sequence (DNA): TGTGCCAGCAGCTTTAGTATAACTAACACTGAAGCTTTCTTT. It yields the protein CASSFSITNTEAFF.

This clone has just one count. An end of the junction does not agree with germline; a read error may underlie this. The chain links TRBV7-2 to TRBJ1-5, with D tentatively TRBD1 (6 bases). This CDR3 region has 15 residues. Germline CDR1 and CDR2: SGHTA and FQGNSA. Here the CDR3 DNA reads TGTGCCAGCAGCCGAGACAGGACGCCCAATCGGCCCCAGCATTTT. It encodes CASSRDRTPNRPQHF.

The chain links TRBV5-1 to TRBJ2-7; 10 bases match TRBD2. Germline V gene sequence: CDR1 SGHRS, CDR2 YFSETQ. CDR3 length equals 13 residues. The junction had 3 bases not matched to a gene; V was cut back by 7 bases and J by 2 bases. The CDR3 is CASPGTSAYEQYF. The CDR3 coding sequence is TGCGCCAGCCCCGGGACTAGCGCCTACGAGCAGTACTTC.

The rearrangement joins TRBV5-5 to TRBJ2-7; TRBD2 matches 8 bases. The CDR3 has 14 amino acids. The germline V gene encodes CDR1 SGHKS and CDR2 YYEKEE (reference sequence). V shed 1 base and J 1 base; nucleotides not matched to a gene: 1. CDR3 DNA: TGTGCCAGCAGCTTGATAGCGGGATCCTACGAGCAGTACTTC. It yields the protein CASSLIAGSYEQYF.

The V gene is TRBV11-2, the J gene TRBJ2-7; 10 bases line up with TRBD2. CDR1 and CDR2 from the germline V gene are SGHAT and FQNNGV. Trimming cost V 1 base and J 7 bases; bases outside gene matches: 10. The CDR3 is 16 amino acids. CDR3 sequence: CASSLVSGNSGGEQYF. CDR3 DNA sequence: TGTGCCAGCAGCTTAGTTTCCGGCAATAGCGGGGGGGAGCAGTACTTC.

The chain has TRBV6-6 and TRBJ1-1; 8 nucleotides line up with TRBD1. The CDR3 length is 16 residues. Trimming cost V 4 bases and J 6 bases; bases outside gene matches: 13. In germline, CDR1 is MNHNY, CDR2 SVGAGI (reference sequence). The CDR3 DNA follows: TGTGCCAGCAGTTCGGACAGGGACAGACATAACCCTGAAGCTTTCTTT. The encoded protein is CASSSDRDRHNPEAFF.

The chain joins TRBV7-9 to TRBJ2-7; 10 bases are a match to TRBD1. The CDR3 totals 14 residues. Per germline, CDR1 SEHNR and CDR2 FQNEAQ (reference sequence). J lost 3 bases, V lost 2 bases, and 1 base had no gene match. CDR3 region: CASSLWTGGYEQYF. The DNA of the CDR3 is TGTGCCAGCAGCTTATGGACAGGGGGCTACGAGCAGTACTTC.

V usage is TRBV9 and J usage is TRBJ2-3; D possibly corresponds to TRBD1 (6 bases). V was clipped by 4 bases and J by 5 bases, with 11 bases between them. CDR3 size: 13 residues. CDR1 is SGDLS, CDR2 YYNGEE, per germline. CDR3 DNA sequence: TGTGCCAGCAGCTCCTCCAGGGGAGATACGCAGTATTTT. Residues: CASSSSRGDTQYF.

The gene calls are TRBV27 and TRBJ1-1, with TRBD1 matching 8 bases. Germline-derived CDR1 and CDR2 are MNHEY and SMNVEV (reference sequence). The CDR3 is 15 residues long. With 8 bases clipped from V and 6 bases from J, the junction kept 14 bases outside the gene matches. The CDR3 coding sequence is TGTGCCAGCTTAGAGTCCAGGGGGCCTTTATCTGAAGCTTTCTTT. It encodes CASLESRGPLSEAFF.